Following are 22 T cell receptor beta chains from one sample sequenced in a study of T-cell memory formation after mild COVID-19. In TCRdb, the 5' RACE reads were re-called with MiXCR into one record per CDR3 protein. The sample carries approximately 500,000 distinct CDR3 sequences, roughly 25% recorded once. The sample comprised PBMCs or a T cell subset sorted from them (not recorded which). Every receptor here comes from an adult woman who had mild COVID-19 (a few samples of this study predate the infection). Cell type and time point are not known.

Written as DNA, the CDR3 is TGCAGTGCTAGAGATGGGACAAAACGTCAAGAGACCCAGTACTTC. As protein: CSARDGTKRQETQYF. V usage is TRBV20-1 and J usage is TRBJ2-5, with D possibly matching TRBD1 (6 bases). The CDR3 has 15 residues. V was cut by 0 bases and J by 2 bases, with 13 bases left in between. The germline CDR1 and CDR2 sequences are DFQATT and SNEGSKA (reference sequence).

This clonotype came up a few times. This chain links TRBV12-3 or TRBV12-4 with TRBJ2-3, with unresolved D. Deletions cut 7 bases from V and 4 bases from J, with 12 bases between. The CDR3 loop spans 13 amino acids. CDR3 loop: CASKVGLADTQYF. DNA of the CDR3: TGTGCCAGCAAAGTGGGGTTGGCAGATACGCAGTATTTT.

V and J are TRBV9 and TRBJ2-3; TRBD2 matches 13 bases. The CDR3 consists of 16 residues. Trimming removed 3 bases from V and 4 bases from J; junction bases left unmatched: 5. CDR1 and CDR2 (germline): SGDLS, YYNGEE. Here the CDR3 reads CASSASTSGGSDTQYF. The DNA for the CDR3 is TGTGCCAGCAGCGCGTCGACTAGCGGGGGGTCAGATACGCAGTATTTT.

V usage is TRBV20-1 and J usage is TRBJ2-7, with TRBD2 identical over 12 bases. CDR3 length: 16 residues. Germline CDR1 and CDR2: DFQATT and SNEGSKA (reference sequence). CDR3: CSGGASGRGSGYEQYF. DNA for the CDR3: TGCAGCGGCGGGGCTAGCGGGAGGGGGTCTGGGTACGAGCAGTACTTC.

V is TRBV24-1 and J is TRBJ2-1; 7 bases align to TRBD1. This CDR3 is 13 amino acids long. Trimming at V came to 7 bases and at J to 6 bases, leaving 5 bases not matched to a gene. The germline V gene has CDR1 KGHDR and CDR2 SFDVKD. The CDR3 reads CATRLTGFNEQFF. The CDR3 DNA reads as TGTGCCACCAGGCTGACAGGGTTCAATGAGCAGTTCTTC.

This clonotype occurred a few times. The genes are TRBV7-6 and TRBJ2-2; tentatively, D is TRBD2 (5 bases). The CDR3 runs to 16 residues. In germline, CDR1 is SGHVS, CDR2 FNYEAQ. Trimming stripped 1 base from V and 3 bases from J, with 12 bases between. For the CDR3, the DNA is TGTGCCAGCAGCTTAGGGACTGGGATTGACACCGGGGAGCTGTTTTTT. As protein: CASSLGTGIDTGELFF.

This clonotype was picked up a small number of times. The V and J genes are TRBV5-4 and TRBJ2-1; unclear D gene. V was trimmed by 4 bases and J by 8 bases, leaving 10 bases between them. Germline CDR1 reads SGHNT; CDR2 reads YYREEE (reference sequence). The CDR3 is 12 amino acids. In DNA form, the CDR3 reads TGTGCCAGCAGCGAAAGTGTAGATGAGCAGTTCTTC. Protein: CASSESVDEQFF.

The chain couples TRBV12-3 or TRBV12-4 to TRBJ1-2; D remains ambiguous. Trimming cost V 5 bases and J 5 bases, with 18 bases left between them. The CDR3 sequence is 15 residues long. The CDR3 DNA sequence: TGTGCCAGCAGTCCCCGTCGCGTGGTTGGGTATGGCTACACCTTC. This sequence encodes CASSPRRVVGYGYTF.

This clonotype appeared a few times. The chain uses TRBV7-9 and TRBJ2-3; D possibly matches TRBD1 or TRBD2 (6 bases each). Germline V gene lookup returns CDR1 SEHNR and CDR2 FQNEAQ (reference sequence). The ends were cut back, 6 bases at V and 6 bases at J, with 22 bases in the middle. The CDR3 extends over 16 amino acids. The CDR3 DNA reads as TGTGCCAGCAGTCCCACTCGGGGGCCTTCCCGGGATACGCAGTATTTT. Amino acids: CASSPTRGPSRDTQYF.

The table lists this clonotype with a few counts. The V and J genes are TRBV20-1 and TRBJ2-7, with TRBD2 matching 12 bases. J gave up 4 bases and V 0 bases, and 22 bases lay outside the gene matches. The CDR3 runs 21 residues. From germline, CDR1 is DFQATT and CDR2 SNEGSKA (reference sequence). DNA for the CDR3: TGCAGTGCTAGAGATCTGTCTGGAGGGCTAGCGGGAGGGCCTACGAGGTACGAGCAGTACTTC. Amino acids: CSARDLSGGLAGGPTRYEQYF.

The chain employs TRBV12-3 or TRBV12-4 and TRBJ1-3; no clear D gene. CDR3 length: 16 amino acids. With 5 bases removed from V and 0 bases from J, the gap between germline ends came to 14 bases. CDR3 loop: CASSPQIQISGNTIYF. CDR3 DNA: TGTGCCAGCAGTCCCCAAATACAGATCTCTGGAAACACCATATATTTT.

The chain couples TRBV7-2 to TRBJ2-7; D might be TRBD1 (5 bases). Trimming cost V 3 bases and J 3 bases, with 9 bases left between them. The CDR3 runs to 13 residues. CDR1 SGHTA and CDR2 FQGNSA come from the germline V gene. CDR3 residues: CASSFGHYYEQYF. The CDR3 bases are TGTGCCAGCAGCTTCGGACATTACTACGAGCAGTACTTC.

This chain joins TRBV5-5 and TRBJ2-1, with 7 bases that match TRBD2. J was trimmed by 2 bases and V by 4 bases; bases with no gene match: 12. This CDR3 comprises 17 residues. Germline V gene lookup returns CDR1 SGHKS and CDR2 YYEKEE (reference sequence). The DNA of the CDR3 is TGTGCCAGCAGCCCCCTTGGGGGGGACGCCGCCTACAATGAGCAGTTCTTC. Protein: CASSPLGGDAAYNEQFF.

The DNA of the CDR3 is TGTGCCAGCAGCTTAGATCATTACAATGAGCAGTTCTTC. Translation: CASSLDHYNEQFF. The V gene is TRBV7-3, the J gene TRBJ2-1; D unresolved. Germline V gene sequence: CDR1 SGHTA, CDR2 FQGTGA. The CDR3 extends over 13 amino acids. V lost 2 bases, J lost 4 bases, and 6 bases lay in between.

This clonotype was seen a handful of times. V usage is TRBV2 and J usage is TRBJ2-7; D not resolved. Germline lookup yields CDR1 SNHLY and CDR2 FYNNEI. V lost 5 bases and J 2 bases, leaving 13 bases between the germline ends. This CDR3 has 14 residues. In DNA form, the CDR3 reads TGTGCCAGCAGTCCCTCAGGATACACCTACGAGCAGTACTTC. Encoded protein: CASSPSGYTYEQYF.

This clonotype was found a few times. The gene calls are TRBV5-1 and TRBJ2-7, with 7 bases lining up with TRBD1. The CDR3 consists of 15 residues. V trimming: 5 bases; J trimming: 0 bases; junction bases outside the gene matches: 8. The germline CDR1 and CDR2 sequences are SGHRS and YFSETQ. CDR3 in amino acids: CASRPGQESSYEQYF. DNA for the CDR3: TGCGCCAGCAGGCCCGGACAGGAGAGCTCCTACGAGCAGTACTTC.

This clonotype has more than one count but fewer than ten. V is TRBV12-3 or TRBV12-4 and J is TRBJ1-3; D ambiguous. V was trimmed by 1 base and J by 0 bases, leaving 10 bases between them. CDR3 length equals 16 residues. The CDR3 region has the DNA TGTGCCAGCAGTTTAGACCCTCCGGGCTCTGGAAACACCATATATTTT. This codes for CASSLDPPGSGNTIYF.

There are many counts of this clonotype. The V and J genes are TRBV20-1 and TRBJ2-4, with D uncertain. Germline CDR1 and CDR2: DFQATT and SNEGSKA (reference sequence). The CDR3 has 14 residues. V gave up 5 bases and J gave up 1 base, with 12 bases separating them. The CDR3 coding sequence is TGCAGTGCTTCTGTATTACGGGCCAAAAACATTCAGTACTTC. Amino acids: CSASVLRAKNIQYF.

The rearrangement uses TRBV9 and TRBJ1-2; D is possibly TRBD1 (5 bases). V was pared by 2 bases and J by 5 bases, with 13 bases between. The CDR3 is 14 residues long. The germline V gene encodes CDR1 SGDLS and CDR2 YYNGEE. CDR3 nucleotides: TGTGCCAGCAGCGTCGGGCAGGGCCGGTATGGCTACACCTTC. Translating gives CASSVGQGRYGYTF.

The rearrangement uses TRBV5-5 and TRBJ1-5, with 8 bases matching TRBD1. V was clipped by 0 bases and J by 7 bases; unmatched bases: 6. Per germline, CDR1 SGHKS and CDR2 YYEKEE (reference sequence). This CDR3 is 15 amino acids long. The CDR3 sequence: CASSLGRGHDQPQHF. As DNA, the CDR3 is TGTGCCAGCAGCTTGGGCAGGGGGCATGACCAGCCCCAGCATTTT.

This clonotype was seen once. The chain has TRBV2 and TRBJ1-3; TRBD1 matches at 7 bases. The germline V gene encodes CDR1 SNHLY and CDR2 FYNNEI. The trim removed 6 bases at V and 1 base at J, leaving 3 bases unmatched. The CDR3 runs to 14 residues. CDR3 bases: TGTGCCAGCAGAGAGACAGGGTCTGGAAACACCATATATTTT. Protein product: CASRETGSGNTIYF.

The table lists this clonotype with many counts. V is TRBV4-2 and J is TRBJ2-3, with a tentative D call TRBD1 (5 bases). CDR3 length: 16 amino acids. V was clipped by 2 bases and J by 3 bases, with 15 bases between them. Germline-derived CDR1 and CDR2 are LGHNA and YNFKEQ. As DNA, the CDR3 is TGTGCCAGCAGCCAACGGATTAGGACACGGACAGATACGCAGTATTTT. It encodes CASSQRIRTRTDTQYF.